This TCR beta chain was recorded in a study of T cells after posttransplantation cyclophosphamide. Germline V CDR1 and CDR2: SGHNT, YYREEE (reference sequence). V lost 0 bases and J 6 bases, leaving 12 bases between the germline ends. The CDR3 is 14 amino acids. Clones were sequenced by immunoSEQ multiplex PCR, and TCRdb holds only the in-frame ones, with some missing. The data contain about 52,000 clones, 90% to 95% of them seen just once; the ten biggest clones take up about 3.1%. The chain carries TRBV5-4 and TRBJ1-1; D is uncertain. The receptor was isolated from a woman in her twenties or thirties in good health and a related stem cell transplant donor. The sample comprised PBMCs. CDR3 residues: CASSLEDSRAEAFF. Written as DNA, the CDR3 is TGTGCCAGCAGCTTGGAAGATTCCCGCGCTGAAGCTTTCTTT.